This T cell receptor beta chain was captured in a study of regulatory T cells in long-lasting Graves disease. The wider study: Persistent cases took antithyroid drugs over 5 years and stayed TSH receptor antibody positive.

Arm-PCR of CDR3 regions and iRepertoire HTBI primers were the basis on which TCR beta libraries were built. Original handling: In the combined samples, 50 to 75 TRBV and 14 to 15 TRBJ segments were identified. TCRdb independently ran MiXCR on the multiplex PCR reads; one entry per CDR3 protein. The V and J calls follow TCRdb's processing rather than the paper's. Seen here are roughly 470,000 distinct CDR3 sequences, around 20% observed once, and the top ten hold roughly 8%. Study results and limitations: Persistent patients shared more public clonotypes (about 2,700) than newly diagnosed patients (approximately 1,000).

There are many counts of this clonotype. Its matching antigen is unknown. The CDR3 totals 15 residues. Unmatched junction bases numbered 9, after V lost 5 bases and J lost 5 bases. The germline CDR1 and CDR2 sequences are MNHNS and SASEGT. Time point given: persistent/refractory GD, antithyroid drugs over 5 years with positive TRAb. The TCR library was prepared using RNA isolated from PBMCs. The authors diagnosed Graves' disease using American Thyroid Association guidelines. Sequencing used peripheral blood mononuclear cells (PBMCs), obtained when the disease was refractory, from a patient treated with antithyroid drugs. The receptor comes from a female donor with Graves disease. V usage is TRBV6-1 and J usage is TRBJ2-7; TRBD2 agrees at 10 bases. The CDR3 protein is CASSPLAGKSDEQYF. The CDR3 DNA is TGTGCCAGCAGTCCACTAGCGGGAAAGAGCGACGAGCAGTACTTC.